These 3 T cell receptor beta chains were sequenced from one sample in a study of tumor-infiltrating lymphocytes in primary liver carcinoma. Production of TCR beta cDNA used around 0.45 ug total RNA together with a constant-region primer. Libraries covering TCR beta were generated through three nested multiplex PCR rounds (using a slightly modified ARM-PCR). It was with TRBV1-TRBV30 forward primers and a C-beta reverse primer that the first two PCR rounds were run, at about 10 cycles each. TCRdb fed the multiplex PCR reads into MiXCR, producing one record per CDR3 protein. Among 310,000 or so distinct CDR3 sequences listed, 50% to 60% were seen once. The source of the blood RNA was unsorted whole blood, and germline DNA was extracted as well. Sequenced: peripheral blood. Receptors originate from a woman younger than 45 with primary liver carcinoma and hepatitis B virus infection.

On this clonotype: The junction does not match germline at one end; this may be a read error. CDR3 residues: CASSLGLAGNADMQYF. The CDR3, as DNA: TGTGCCAGCAGCTTAGGGCTAGCGGGAAACGCAGATATGCAGTATTTT. V and J are TRBV5-4 and TRBJ2-3; 9 nucleotides match TRBD2. The CDR3 length is 16 residues. Germline CDR1 SGHNT, CDR2 YYREEE (reference sequence).

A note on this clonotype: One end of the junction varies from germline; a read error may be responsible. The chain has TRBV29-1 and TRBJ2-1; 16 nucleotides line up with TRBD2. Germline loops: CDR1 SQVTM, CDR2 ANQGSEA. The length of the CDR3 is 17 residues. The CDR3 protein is CTVSGTSGRAAYNEQFF. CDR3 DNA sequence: TGCACCGTGTCCGGGACTAGCGGGAGGGCCGCCTACAATGAGCAGTTCTTT.

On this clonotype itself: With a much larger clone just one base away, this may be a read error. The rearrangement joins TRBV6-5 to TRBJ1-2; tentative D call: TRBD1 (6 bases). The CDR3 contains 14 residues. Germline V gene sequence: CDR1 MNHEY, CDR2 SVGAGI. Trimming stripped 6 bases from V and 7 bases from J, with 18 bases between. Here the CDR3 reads CASSPGQRASGYTF. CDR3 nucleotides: TGTGCCAGCAGCCCAGGACAGAGGGCGTCTGGCTACACCTTC.